The rows below give T cell receptor beta chains drawn from one sample of a study of cytomegalovirus exposure and HLA in healthy donors. Method: immunoSEQ multiplex PCR; TCRdb's copy keeps in-frame clones and lacks some. The sample's table shows roughly 36,000 clones. Sequencing input: PBMCs. These receptors came from a young woman in good health and CMV-seropositive. The CDR3 runs from the conserved cysteine through the conserved F or W. Fields, in order: J gene, CDR3 length, D gene, V gene, CDR3 protein, CDR3 DNA. D genes are given only for firm matches.

j_gene: TRBJ1-1
len: 15
d_gene: TRBD1
v_gene: TRBV6-6
CDR3aa: CASSYEKGAGPEAFF
CDR3nt: TGTGCCAGCAGTTACGAGAAGGGGGCCGGGCCTGAAGCTTTCTTT

j_gene: TRBJ1-5
len: 14
d_gene: .
v_gene: TRBV4-2
CDR3aa: CASSQVTGGQPQHF
CDR3nt: TGTGCCAGCAGCCAAGTAACTGGGGGGCAGCCCCAGCATTTT

j_gene: TRBJ2-2
len: 14
d_gene: .
v_gene: TRBV9
CDR3aa: CASSVGGLTGELFF
CDR3nt: TGTGCCAGCAGCGTAGGAGGGTTAACCGGGGAGCTGTTTTTT

j_gene: TRBJ1-2
len: 12
d_gene: .
v_gene: TRBV11-2
CDR3aa: CASSLGVYGYTF
CDR3nt: TGTGCCAGCAGCTTAGGAGTTTATGGCTACACCTTC

j_gene: TRBJ2-1
len: 13
d_gene: TRBD2
v_gene: TRBV29-1
CDR3aa: CSGIAGGWNEQFF
CDR3nt: TGCAGCGGGATAGCGGGGGGTTGGAATGAGCAGTTCTTC

j_gene: TRBJ2-1
len: 15
d_gene: TRBD2
v_gene: TRBV11-3
CDR3aa: CASRQGAGGALEQFF
CDR3nt: TGTGCCAGCAGACAAGGTGCGGGGGGGGCCCTTGAGCAGTTCTTC

j_gene: TRBJ2-3
len: 14
d_gene: .
v_gene: TRBV30
CDR3aa: CAWSLGGGTDTQYF
CDR3nt: TGTGCCTGGAGCTTAGGGGGGGGCACAGATACGCAGTATTTT

j_gene: TRBJ2-2
len: 13
d_gene: .
v_gene: TRBV6-5
CDR3aa: CASTGHNTGELFF
CDR3nt: TGTGCCAGCACTGGACACAACACCGGGGAGCTGTTTTTT

j_gene: TRBJ1-5
len: 17
d_gene: .
v_gene: TRBV5-5
CDR3aa: CASSLWGAGVSNQPQHF
CDR3nt: TGTGCCAGCAGCTTGTGGGGTGCCGGGGTTAGCAATCAGCCCCAGCATTTT

j_gene: TRBJ2-3
len: 18
d_gene: TRBD2
v_gene: TRBV4-1
CDR3aa: CASSQAPYRGGPIDTQYF
CDR3nt: TGCGCCAGCAGCCAAGCCCCCTACCGGGGGGGCCCGATAGATACGCAGTATTTT

j_gene: TRBJ1-6
len: 14
d_gene: .
v_gene: TRBV27
CDR3aa: CASSFPGFDSPLHF
CDR3nt: TGTGCCAGCAGTTTCCCAGGGTTTGATTCACCCCTCCACTTT

j_gene: TRBJ2-3
len: 16
d_gene: TRBD2
v_gene: TRBV29-1
CDR3aa: CSVEGQWRGGGDTQYF
CDR3nt: TGCAGCGTTGAAGGACAGTGGCGGGGGGGTGGAGATACGCAGTATTTT

j_gene: TRBJ2-3
len: 16
d_gene: TRBD1
v_gene: TRBV11-3
CDR3aa: CASSAIRQGGTDTQYF
CDR3nt: TGTGCCAGCAGCGCAATCCGACAGGGGGGCACAGATACGCAGTATTTT

j_gene: TRBJ1-4
len: 15
d_gene: TRBD1
v_gene: TRBV5-1
CDR3aa: CASSLIGTGNEKLFF
CDR3nt: TGCGCCAGCAGCTTGATCGGGACAGGGAATGAAAAACTGTTTTTT

j_gene: TRBJ2-3
len: 16
d_gene: TRBD2
v_gene: TRBV5-1
CDR3aa: CASSLGAAGGTDTQYF
CDR3nt: TGCGCCAGCAGCTTGGGCGCTGCGGGGGGGACAGATACGCAGTATTTT

j_gene: TRBJ1-1
len: 14
d_gene: .
v_gene: TRBV5-1
CDR3aa: CASSLSGMNTEAFF
CDR3nt: TGCGCCAGCAGCTTGTCAGGGATGAACACTGAAGCTTTCTTT

j_gene: TRBJ1-2
len: 12
d_gene: .
v_gene: TRBV28
CDR3aa: CASTGAGYGYTF
CDR3nt: TGTGCCAGCACGGGCGCGGGCTATGGCTACACCTTC